The sequence of this T cell receptor (beta chain) was determined in a study of blood T cell repertoires in COVID-19. On the study more broadly: Samples came from the United States, Italy and Spain, spanning acute and convalescent COVID-19. PBMCs, B-cell-depleted T cells, or T cells were the source of the cDNA or gDNA that made up the material.

This clone appeared a single time. Study processing details: Amplifying reference gene primers gave estimates of nucleated cell counts. The method was immunoSEQ multiplex PCR; TCRdb's version includes in-frame clones alone and lacks a portion of them. That table is the source of V, J and clone size, and D and trimming were worked out from the DNA. The sample records roughly 200,000 clones, about 79% being singletons. CDR1 SGHVS and CDR2 FQNEAQ come from the germline V gene. This CDR3 has 15 amino acids. V was pared by 5 bases and J by 0 bases, with 3 bases of the junction left unmatched. This sequence originates from a human donor in a cohort sampled during active COVID-19. This rearrangement joins TRBV7-8 to TRBJ2-7; TRBD2 agrees at 11 bases. Specimen: peripheral blood. The CDR3 sequence is CASSAGLAVSYEQYF. CDR3 bases: TGTGCCAGCAGCGCGGGACTAGCGGTCTCCTACGAGCAGTACTTC.